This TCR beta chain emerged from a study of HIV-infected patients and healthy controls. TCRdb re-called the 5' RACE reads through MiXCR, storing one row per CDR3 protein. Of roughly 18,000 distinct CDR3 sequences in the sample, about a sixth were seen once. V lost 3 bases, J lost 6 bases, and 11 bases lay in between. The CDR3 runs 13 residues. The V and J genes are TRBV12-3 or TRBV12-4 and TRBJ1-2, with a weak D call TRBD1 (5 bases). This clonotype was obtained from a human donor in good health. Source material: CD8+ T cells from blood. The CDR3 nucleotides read TGTGCCAGCAGTTTCCCAGGGAGGGATGGCTACACCTTC. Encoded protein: CASSFPGRDGYTF.